The rows below give T cell receptor beta chains drawn from one sample of a study of T cell responses to AZD1222 COVID-19 vaccine. Libraries were prepared by immunoSEQ multiplex PCR; TCRdb keeps only in-frame clonotypes and omits some of them. The repertoire holds approximately 130,000 clones, with roughly 92% as singletons. Specimen: peripheral blood, collected on day 0 of AZD1222 vaccination. The receptors originated from an adult in good health. Each CDR3 is given with its conserved first and last residue. Size values are once, few and many counts, or a class for expanded clones, and some rows have none.

v_gene	abundance	CDR3aa
TRBV5-5	-	CASSPAGLSNYGYTF
TRBV10-3	-	CAISETTSGAYEETQYF
TRBV7-3	-	CASSLEPSNYGYTF
TRBV5-1	once	CASSLAGTNTEAFF
TRBV12-3/TRBV12-4	-	CASSLGGQAEQYF
TRBV30	-	CAWSRYSANGYTF
TRBV13	-	CASSLGRQGFYEQYF
TRBV15	once	CATSRDLAGSLVTEAFF
TRBV6-6	-	CASSYGGSYEQYF
TRBV19	-	CASTPRQGGIGYTF
TRBV6-1	-	CASSEALGAVNSPLHF
TRBV3-1/TRBV3-2	-	CASSQGPPSGEFNEQFF
TRBV7-8	-	CASSRGPLEGYTF
TRBV3-1/TRBV3-2	once	CASSQAFDRREAFF
TRBV10-3	-	CAIAAANTEAFF
TRBV11-2	-	CASSLQGFNSPLHF
TRBV6-5	-	CASREGQALYGYTF
TRBV15	-	CATSRDEDSGYTF
TRBV6-4	-	CASSEEAGYEQYF
TRBV3-1/TRBV3-2	-	CASSQDLRTGYNEQFF
TRBV28	-	CASTLPGANSPLHF
TRBV11-2	-	CASSLGPGQGAGELFF
TRBV30	-	CAWTWGQAGGYTF
TRBV9	-	CASSPPSTDTQYF
TRBV19	-	CASSATGDEAFF
TRBV2	-	CASKVDNPPLYEQYF
TRBV5-5	once	CASSTGQPNTGELFF
TRBV2	few	CASSPGHFDTEAFF
TRBV5-6	-	CASSLTGSNYGYTF
TRBV30	-	CAWSHTSYGYTF
TRBV4-1	-	CASSGYRGAQMNTEAFF
TRBV6-1	-	CASSEWGLPNTEAFF
TRBV12-3/TRBV12-4	-	CASRAIPGELFF
TRBV5-1	once	CASSLNPGQGNTEAFF
TRBV19	-	CASKAGRDSGREQFF
TRBV19	-	CASSMPGGYTF
TRBV7-2	-	CASSLRAQPSLNTEAFF
TRBV7-9	-	CASSQERAYGYTF
TRBV7-6	-	CASSFEQGLTEAFF
TRBV18	-	CASSPEGQETQYF
TRBV4-1	-	CASSHPDSRSKDTQYF
TRBV18	-	CASSPPLPGGTDTQYF
TRBV19	-	CASILSGESNQPQHF
TRBV7-8	-	CASSLAIAGYNEQFF
TRBV4-2	-	CASSLSRQAYQPQHF
TRBV6-1	-	CASSEAPAGGLGYTF
TRBV20-1	-	CSASKGGFLGEQYF
TRBV6-5	-	CAASSHRSYNEQFF
TRBV18	-	CASSVGGSDTEAFF
TRBV6-5	-	CASSLQALGEQFF